The 19 T cell receptor beta chains below come from one sample, sequenced in a study of blood T cell repertoires in COVID-19 (dated by TCRdb to the early 2020s). The method was the immunoSEQ multiplex PCR assay. TCRdb took this table from immuneACCESS and kept in-frame rearrangements with V and J called. Such tables lack part of the clones; where checked against another copy, unresolved V genes explain under half of the gap, and the rest is unexplained. This sample lists fewer than 250,000 clones; roughly 85% were detected once. The top ten constitute 2.5% to 3% of the sample. The sequenced sample was peripheral blood. These receptors originate from a woman aged 70-85 years with active or convalescent COVID-19.

In this sample, this clone turned up a few times. This sequence joins TRBV15 and TRBJ1-3, with no clear D. This CDR3 is 15 amino acids long. Germline-derived CDR1 and CDR2 are LNHNV and YYDKDF (reference sequence). V lost 5 bases, J lost 1 base, and 12 bases lay in between. CDR3: CATSSRHVSGNTIYF. Written as DNA, the CDR3 is TGTGCCACCAGCTCCCGACACGTATCTGGAAACACCATATATTTT.

This clone was observed a single time. This chain connects TRBV11-2 to TRBJ1-5; D not resolved. There are 13 residues in the CDR3. CDR1 is SGHAT, CDR2 FQNNGV, per germline. V was clipped by 1 base and J by 4 bases, with 5 bases between them. The CDR3 sequence is CASSLGLNQPQHF. In DNA form, the CDR3 reads TGTGCCAGCAGCTTAGGGCTGAATCAGCCCCAGCATTTT.

On this clone itself: The same CDR3 is also encoded by other DNA sequences in this sample. The chain recombines TRBV5-1 with TRBJ2-5; D remains unclear. Trimming took off 1 base at V and 5 bases at J, with 3 bases between the two ends. This CDR3 is 11 amino acids long. Germline V gene data show CDR1 as SGHRS and CDR2 as YFSETQ. The CDR3 coding sequence is TGCGCCAGCAGCTTGTCGGAGACCCAGTACTTC. Its translation: CASSLSETQYF.

This rearrangement joins TRBV7-2 to TRBJ1-2; TRBD1 agrees at 8 bases. Germline lookup yields CDR1 SGHTA and CDR2 FQGNSA. The CDR3 loop spans 13 amino acids. V dropped 5 bases and J dropped 9; count of bases not matched to a gene: 8. The CDR3 region is CASSPGGPQRYTF. CDR3 coding DNA: TGTGCCAGCAGCCCAGGGGGCCCCCAGCGCTACACCTTC. Together with reference TRBV7-2 and TRBJ1-2, the CDR3 gives the full variable domain: GAGVSQSPSNKVTEKGKDVELRCDPISGHTALYWYRQSLGQGLEFLIYFQGNSAPDKSGLPSDRFSAERTGGSVSTLTIQRTQQEDSAVYLCASSPGGPQRYTFGSGTRLTVV.

The chain couples TRBV18 to TRBJ1-5; D unresolved. The CDR3 totals 16 residues. The germline V and J ends were trimmed by 2 bases and 2 bases, with 13 bases remaining between them. The germline CDR1 and CDR2 sequences are KGHSH and LQKENI. The CDR3 DNA is TGTGCCAGCTCACCAATCGCCGCAACGGGCAATCAGCCCCAGCATTTT. Translation gives CASSPIAATGNQPQHF.

The CDR3 bases are TGTGCCAGCAGCCCCCTGAGCGGAGGAACCTACACAGATACGCAGTATTTT. It is translated as CASSPLSGGTYTDTQYF. The chain is built from TRBV3-1 (or the pseudogene TRBV3-2) and TRBJ2-3, with D possibly being TRBD2 (5 bases). The germline V gene has CDR1 LGHDT and CDR2 YNNKEL (reference sequence). CDR3 size: 17 residues. The V end was cut by 4 bases, the J end by 2 bases, with 19 bases between.

The J gene is TRBJ2-4, the V gene TRBV28; D is possibly TRBD1 (6 bases). V dropped 6 bases and J dropped 2 bases, with 17 bases sitting between them. Germline CDR1 is MDHEN and CDR2 is SYDVKM. The CDR3 length is 16 residues. The CDR3 here is CASRGRQGQSKNIQYF. The CDR3 DNA reads as TGTGCCAGCAGGGGGCGGCAGGGGCAGTCCAAAAACATTCAGTACTTC.

This clone appeared a single time. The V and J genes are TRBV10-3 and TRBJ2-1; 7 positions match TRBD2. Germline lookup yields CDR1 ENHRY and CDR2 SYGVKD. V shed 7 bases, J shed 5 bases, and the junction held 8 bases outside the gene matches. This CDR3 comprises 14 residues. The CDR3 region has the DNA TGTGCCATCACCCATGGGGACTATAACAATGAGCAGTTCTTC. Translating gives CAITHGDYNNEQFF.

This sequence joins TRBV7-2 and TRBJ2-3; tentative D call: TRBD1 (6 bases). With 3 bases removed from V and 10 bases from J, the gap between germline ends came to 14 bases. Germline V gene data show CDR1 as SGHTA and CDR2 as FQGNSA. The CDR3 covers 13 residues. The DNA for the CDR3 is TGTGCCAGCAGCTTCAAACACAGGGATGCGCAGTATTTT. Its translation: CASSFKHRDAQYF.

The J gene is TRBJ2-7, the V gene TRBV5-4, with 7 bases aligning to TRBD2. V shed 5 bases, J shed 3 bases, and the junction held 14 bases outside the gene matches. The CDR3 runs to 16 residues. Germline-derived CDR1 and CDR2 are SGHNT and YYREEE (reference sequence). For the CDR3, the DNA is TGTGCCAGCAGGGCCTTCGCGGGAGACAGCCTCTACGAGCAGTACTTC. Amino acids: CASRAFAGDSLYEQYF.

The J gene is TRBJ2-7, the V gene TRBV12-3 or TRBV12-4; no firm D call. The germline V and J ends were trimmed by 2 bases and 5 bases, with 4 bases remaining between them. The length of the CDR3 is 11 residues. CDR3 bases: TGTGCCAGCAGTTTATTAGACGAGCAGTACTTC. It translates to CASSLLDEQYF.

The V gene is TRBV18, the J gene TRBJ1-5, with 7 bases fitting TRBD1. Looked up from germline, CDR1 is KGHSH and CDR2 is LQKENI. This CDR3 is 13 amino acids long. Trimming cost V 5 bases and J 7 bases; bases outside gene matches: 5. The DNA of the CDR3 is TGTGCCAGCTCATCTGACAGGGACCAGCCCCAGCATTTT. Amino acid sequence: CASSSDRDQPQHF.

This clone was recorded at least ten times. The chain uses TRBV7-9 and TRBJ1-5; D possibly corresponds to TRBD1 (5 bases). CDR3 length equals 17 residues. The germline gives CDR1 SEHNR, CDR2 FQNEAQ (reference sequence). The V and J ends lost 2 bases and 5 bases respectively, with 19 bases between them. CDR3 nucleotides: TGTGCCAGCAGCTTATCCCCGCCTAGGCAGGGCGATCAGCCCCAGCATTTT. Translated: CASSLSPPRQGDQPQHF.

The J gene is TRBJ1-3, the V gene TRBV9; D remains ambiguous. V was shortened by 1 base and J by 3 bases, with 8 bases between the two germline ends. Germline CDR1 is SGDLS and CDR2 is YYNGEE. This CDR3 region has 14 residues. In nucleotides, the CDR3 is TGTGCCAGCAGCGTAAGCGGGATTGGAAACACCATATATTTT. This gives the protein CASSVSGIGNTIYF.

CDR3 DNA: TGTGCCAGCAGCCAGCCCGCCGACACCTCCTCTGGAAACACCATATATTTT. This codes for CASSQPADTSSGNTIYF. The V call is TRBV9, the J call TRBJ1-3; no clear D gene. V shed 4 bases and J shed 0 bases, with 17 bases lying between them. Germline assignment: CDR1 SGDLS and CDR2 YYNGEE. This CDR3 has 17 amino acids. The variable domain in full, with the rest retrieved from reference TRBV9 and TRBJ1-3, is DSGVTQTPKHLITATGQRVTLRCSPRSGDLSVYWYQQSLDQGLQFLIQYYNGEERAKGNILERFSAQQFPDLHSELNLSSLELGDSALYFCASSQPADTSSGNTIYFGEGSWLTVV.

This chain connects TRBV30 to TRBJ1-3, with a weak D call TRBD1 (5 bases). The CDR3 runs to 12 residues. Per the germline V gene, CDR1 is GTSNPN and CDR2 is SVGIG (reference sequence). Between the trimmed V and J ends, which lost 8 bases and 3 bases, there was a span of 11 bases. The CDR3 protein is CAGAGYGNTIYF. Here the CDR3 DNA reads TGTGCCGGGGCAGGGTATGGAAACACCATATATTTT. The entire variable domain, with the rest obtained from reference TRBV30 and TRBJ1-3, is as follows: SQTIHQWPATLVQPVGSPLSLECTVEGTSNPNLYWYRQAAGRGLQLLFYSVGIGQISSEVPQNLSASRPQDRQFILSSKKLLLSDSGFYLCAGAGYGNTIYFGEGSWLTVV.

The chain employs TRBV5-1 and TRBJ2-2; D uncertain. CDR1 is SGHRS and CDR2 is YFSETQ in the germline V gene. This CDR3 has 15 amino acids. V lost 5 bases and J lost 4, with 15 bases in between. The CDR3 coding sequence is TGCGCCAGCAGACCGGTGGCTCGCGGCACCGGGGAGCTGTTTTTT. Its translation: CASRPVARGTGELFF.

In its sample, this clone was seen once. The chain has TRBV19 and TRBJ2-5; 10 bases are shared with TRBD1. CDR1 is LNHDA, CDR2 SQIVND, per germline (reference sequence). Unmatched junction bases numbered 10, after V lost 7 bases and J lost 5 bases. The CDR3 is made up of 15 amino acids. The CDR3 region has the DNA TGTGCCAGTACCCCTAGACAGGGGGCCCGGGAGACCCAGTACTTC. It encodes CASTPRQGARETQYF.

The V call is TRBV28, the J call TRBJ1-2, with D maybe TRBD1 (6 bases). CDR3 length: 13 amino acids. Germline V gene sequence: CDR1 MDHEN, CDR2 SYDVKM. With 6 bases removed from V and 6 bases from J, the gap between germline ends came to 14 bases. CDR3 sequence (DNA): TGTGCCAGCAGACTTACAGGGAGGGATGGCTACACCTTC. Translating it yields CASRLTGRDGYTF.